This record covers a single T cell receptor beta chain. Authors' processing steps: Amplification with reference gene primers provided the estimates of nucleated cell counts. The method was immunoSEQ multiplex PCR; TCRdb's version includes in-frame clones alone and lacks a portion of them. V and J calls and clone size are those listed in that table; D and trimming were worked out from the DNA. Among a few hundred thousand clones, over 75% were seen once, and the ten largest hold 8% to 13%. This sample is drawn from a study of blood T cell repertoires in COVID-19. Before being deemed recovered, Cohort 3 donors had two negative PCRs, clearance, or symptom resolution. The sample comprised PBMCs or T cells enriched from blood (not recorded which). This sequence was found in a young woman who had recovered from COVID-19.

CDR3 bases: TGTGCCAGCAGCTTAGCGGGGGGGCTTTTAGATACGCAGTATTTT. Translation: CASSLAGGLLDTQYF. V and J are TRBV7-3 and TRBJ2-3; TRBD2 matches at 9 bases. This CDR3 has 15 amino acids. Germline CDR1 and CDR2: SGHTA and FQGTGA. With 2 bases clipped from V and 5 bases from J, the junction kept 5 bases outside the gene matches.